Listed here are 9 T cell receptor beta chains from one sample, sequenced in a study of regulatory T cells in long-lasting Graves disease. Time point here: newly diagnosed GD, antithyroid drugs for less than 3 months. PBMC-extracted RNA yielded the TCR library. Arm-PCR of CDR3 regions and iRepertoire HTBI primers were used to build TCR beta libraries. TCRdb called the multiplex PCR reads again in MiXCR, with one record for every CDR3 protein. The data show hundreds of thousands of distinct CDR3 sequences, with roughly 13% seen just once and roughly 10% held by the top ten. The sample was also reused in another study, on T cells in Graves' hyperthyroidism and ophthalmopathy.

The sample was peripheral blood mononuclear cells (PBMCs), taken at new diagnosis, from a patient treated with antithyroid drugs. All receptors derive from a man aged 25-45 years with Graves disease.

Many counts were recorded for this clonotype. V usage is TRBV6-2 or TRBV6-3 and J usage is TRBJ1-4; the match to TRBD1 covers 8 bases. V gave up 2 bases and J gave up 6 bases; unmatched junction bases: 8. This CDR3 region has 16 residues. Germline-derived CDR1 and CDR2 are MNHEY and SVGEGT. CDR3 protein: CASSYPGQGRDEKLFF. For the CDR3, the DNA is TGTGCCAGCAGTTACCCCGGACAGGGACGGGATGAAAAACTGTTTTTT.

This clonotype was seen many times. The rearrangement links TRBV20-1 to TRBJ1-5, with D uncertain. CDR1 and CDR2 from the germline V gene are DFQATT and SNEGSKA (reference sequence). CDR3 length equals 12 residues. Deletions cut 4 bases from V and 2 bases from J, with 6 bases between. CDR3 bases: TGCAGTGCTAAGGACGGCAATCAGCCCCAGCATTTT. It translates to CSAKDGNQPQHF.

This clonotype has a count of ten or more. This chain joins TRBV28 and TRBJ2-5, with D possibly TRBD1 on 6 matching bases. The CDR3 consists of 14 residues. V lost 9 bases and J lost 2, with 16 bases in between. Germline V gene data show CDR1 as MDHEN and CDR2 as SYDVKM. For the CDR3, the DNA is TGTGCCAGTTTCCCGGGACACCTTCAAGAGACCCAGTACTTC. It translates to CASFPGHLQETQYF. Complete variable domain (other parts from reference TRBV28 and TRBJ2-5): DVKVTQSSRYLVKRTGEKVFLECVQDMDHENMFWYRQDPGLGLRLIYFSYDVKMKEKGDIPEGYSVSREKKERFSLILESASTNQTSMYLCASFPGHLQETQYFGPGTRLLVL.

This clonotype was counted many times. This chain uses TRBV20-1 with TRBJ2-3; 8 bases are shared with TRBD1. Germline-derived CDR1 and CDR2 are DFQATT and SNEGSKA (reference sequence). The CDR3 length is 15 residues. V was pared by 1 base and J by 3 bases, with 6 bases of the junction left unmatched. The chain's CDR3 is CSARAGGPGTDTQYF. The CDR3, as DNA: TGCAGTGCTAGAGCAGGGGGCCCTGGAACAGATACGCAGTATTTT.

In its sample, this clonotype was seen many times. The V gene is TRBV7-9, the J gene TRBJ1-2; 11 bases are a match to TRBD1. Germline V gene lookup returns CDR1 SEHNR and CDR2 FQNEAQ (reference sequence). This CDR3 is 14 amino acids long. V was clipped by 5 bases and J by 9 bases; unmatched bases: 8. CDR3 nucleotides: TGTGCCAGCAGCCCTGAGGGACAGGGGGTGCGCTACACCTTC. Its translation: CASSPEGQGVRYTF.

The chain couples TRBV3-1 to TRBJ2-1; TRBD2 agrees at 10 bases. Germline CDR1 and CDR2: LGHDT and YNNKEL (reference sequence). The CDR3 is 16 residues long. The J segment lost 7 bases and the V segment lost 0 bases, leaving 6 bases of the junction unmatched. CDR3 sequence reads: CASSQDRTSGLNEQFF. CDR3 DNA sequence: TGTGCCAGCAGCCAAGACAGGACTAGCGGATTGAATGAGCAGTTCTTC.

The rearrangement joins TRBV29-1 to TRBJ2-4; 8 nucleotides agree with TRBD1. CDR1 SQVTM and CDR2 ANQGSEA come from the germline V gene. V trimming: 4 bases; J trimming: 5 bases; junction bases outside the gene matches: 4. The CDR3 runs 13 residues. CDR3 residues: CSVAPTGENIQYF. The CDR3 DNA reads as TGCAGCGTTGCCCCGACAGGGGAAAACATTCAGTACTTC.

This clonotype showed up many times. V gene TRBV6-1 combines with J gene TRBJ2-5, with D perhaps TRBD1 or TRBD2 (5 bases each). The CDR3 length is 15 residues. In germline, CDR1 is MNHNS, CDR2 SASEGT. V was shortened by 0 bases and J by 1 base, with 9 bases between the two germline ends. The CDR3 sequence: CASSEAQGTQETQYF. The CDR3, as DNA: TGTGCCAGCAGTGAAGCGCAAGGGACCCAAGAGACCCAGTACTTC.

This chain uses TRBV9 with TRBJ1-6; TRBD1 is a possible D gene (5 bases). The CDR3 spans 16 residues. Trimming removed 5 bases from V and 3 bases from J, with 15 bases in between. Germline V gene sequence: CDR1 SGDLS, CDR2 YYNGEE. The DNA of the CDR3 is TGTGCCAGCAGTAGAACCGGGGCGGACTATAATTCACCCCTCCACTTT. Translated, it gives CASSRTGADYNSPLHF.